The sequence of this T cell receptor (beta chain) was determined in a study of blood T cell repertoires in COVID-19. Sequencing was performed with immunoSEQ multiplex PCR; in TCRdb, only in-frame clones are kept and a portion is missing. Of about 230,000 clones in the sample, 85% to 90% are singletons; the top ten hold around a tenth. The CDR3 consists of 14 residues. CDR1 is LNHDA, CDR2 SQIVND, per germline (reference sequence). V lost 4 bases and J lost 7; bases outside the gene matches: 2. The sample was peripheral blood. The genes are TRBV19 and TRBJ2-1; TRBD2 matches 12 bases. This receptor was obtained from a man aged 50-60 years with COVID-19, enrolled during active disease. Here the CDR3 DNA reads TGTGCCAGTAGTAGACTAGCGGGGGTTAATGAGCAGTTCTTC. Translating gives CASSRLAGVNEQFF.